The 14 T cell receptor beta chains in this list originate from one sample, sequenced in a study of Graves' ophthalmopathy and Graves' hyperthyroidism. Amplification of the TCR beta CDR3 regions used RNA transcripts (as template). HTBI-primed first-round RT-PCR preceded second-round multiplex PCR. TCRdb processed the multiplex PCR reads anew with MiXCR; each CDR3 protein has one entry. The table records about 620,000 distinct CDR3 sequences, 22% of them present only once. The sample comprised peripheral blood. The origin of the receptors is a woman aged 18-29 years with stable Graves' hyperthyroidism. Some clones in this sample may be carry-over from other donors' samples.

This clonotype has a count of ten or more. The chain has TRBV20-1 and TRBJ2-7; the D gene is possibly TRBD1 (5 bases). CDR3 length: 14 amino acids. CDR1 is DFQATT, CDR2 SNEGSKA, per germline (reference sequence). The V end lost 1 base, the J end lost 3 bases, and 13 bases lay between the germline ends. For the CDR3, the DNA is TGCAGTGCTAGAGGTACAGGACGAAACTACGAGCAGTACTTC. Amino acids: CSARGTGRNYEQYF.

This clonotype was picked up a small number of times. The V and J genes are TRBV13 and TRBJ1-1, with 7 bases fitting TRBD1. V was pared by 0 bases and J by 6 bases, with 10 bases of the junction left unmatched. The CDR3 has 16 amino acids. Germline values: CDR1 PRHDT, CDR2 FYEKMQ (reference sequence). CDR3 sequence reads: CASSLGLSGQDPEAFF. The CDR3 nucleotides read TGTGCCAGCAGCTTAGGCCTAAGTGGACAGGACCCTGAAGCTTTCTTT.

This clonotype was detected a few times. This chain connects TRBV20-1 to TRBJ2-7; D gene ambiguous. Germline V gives CDR1 DFQATT, CDR2 SNEGSKA (reference sequence). The CDR3 has 12 residues. The V end was cut by 2 bases, the J end by 3 bases, with 8 bases between. In nucleotides, the CDR3 is TGCAGTGCTAGAACACACAGCTACGAGCAGTACTTC. Translated, it gives CSARTHSYEQYF.

This chain joins TRBV6-2 or TRBV6-3 and TRBJ1-5, with a possible D match to TRBD1 (6 bases). Germline V gene data show CDR1 as MNHEY and CDR2 as SVGEGT. Trimming cost V 6 bases and J 5 bases, with 14 bases left between them. CDR3 length: 14 amino acids. CDR3 nucleotide sequence: TGTGCCAGCAGGGAGACAGGCGGTGATCAGCCCCAGCATTTT. Its protein product is CASRETGGDQPQHF.

This chain joins TRBV9 and TRBJ1-2; the match to TRBD1 covers 8 bases. The CDR3 covers 16 residues. The trim removed 0 bases at V and 6 bases at J, leaving 10 bases unmatched. CDR1 is SGDLS, CDR2 YYNGEE, per germline. The CDR3 nucleotides read TGTGCCAGCAGCGTAGACGCTGGGGGGACAGGAAATGGCTACACCTTC. Translation: CASSVDAGGTGNGYTF.

In its sample, this clonotype was seen many times. The rearrangement joins TRBV12-3 or TRBV12-4 to TRBJ1-2, with 10 bases aligning to TRBD1. CDR3 size: 17 residues. V lost 7 bases, J lost 0 bases, and 11 bases stayed unmatched. This CDR3 is CASTPGDRGGANYGYTF. The CDR3 bases are TGTGCCAGCACCCCAGGGGACAGGGGTGGGGCTAACTATGGCTACACCTTC.

This clonotype turned up a few times. This chain joins TRBV11-2 and TRBJ2-5; D gene ambiguous. The CDR3 is 13 amino acids. V was trimmed by 6 bases and J by 1 base, leaving 9 bases between them. Germline assignment: CDR1 SGHAT and CDR2 FQNNGV. CDR3 sequence: CASSRSAQETQYF. The CDR3 nucleotides are TGTGCCAGCAGTCGGAGTGCCCAAGAGACCCAGTACTTC.

The chain combines TRBV27 with TRBJ1-5, with D unresolved. CDR1 is MNHEY and CDR2 is SMNVEV in the germline V gene (reference sequence). Trimming removed 1 base at V and 0 bases at J, with 13 bases between. This CDR3 has 17 amino acids. The CDR3 DNA reads TGTGCCAGCAGTTTATTTCGTATCGGGTATAGCAATCAGCCCCAGCATTTT. It specifies CASSLFRIGYSNQPQHF.

This clonotype was picked up many times. The chain uses TRBV6-1 and TRBJ2-2, with TRBD2 as a possible D gene (7 bases). Germline V gene sequence: CDR1 MNHNS, CDR2 SASEGT. The CDR3 has 13 residues. Deletions cut 7 bases from V and 3 bases from J, with 9 bases between. CDR3 region: CASKGGDTGELFF. As DNA, the CDR3 is TGTGCCAGCAAAGGGGGGGACACCGGGGAGCTGTTTTTT.

The chain employs TRBV6-1 and TRBJ1-4; tentative D call: TRBD1 (5 bases). This CDR3 is built from 15 residues. CDR1 and CDR2 from the germline V gene are MNHNS and SASEGT. V was shortened by 5 bases and J by 4 bases, with 14 bases between the two germline ends. CDR3 amino acids: CASSTLVGGNEKLFF. The DNA for the CDR3 is TGTGCCAGCAGTACCCTGGTCGGGGGTAATGAAAAACTGTTTTTT.

The table lists this clonotype with many counts. The chain joins TRBV20-1 to TRBJ2-4; D not certain. The CDR3 is 17 amino acids. CDR1 is DFQATT, CDR2 SNEGSKA, per germline (reference sequence). V was trimmed by 6 bases and J by 0 bases, leaving 21 bases between them. CDR3 nucleotides: TGCAGTGCGAAAATATTAACCGATTTATTAGCCAAAAACATTCAGTACTTC. Translated: CSAKILTDLLAKNIQYF.

This clonotype was counted many times. The chain is built from TRBV11-3 and TRBJ1-3; TRBD1 matches 10 bases. CDR1 and CDR2 (germline): SGHNT, YENEEA. CDR3 size: 16 residues. V was clipped by 5 bases and J by 8 bases; unmatched bases: 12. The CDR3 region is CASSAHRDRGEYTIYF. As DNA, the CDR3 is TGTGCCAGCAGCGCACACCGGGACAGGGGAGAGTACACCATATATTTT.

This clonotype has only a few counts. The gene calls are TRBV4-2 and TRBJ2-7; 7 bases match TRBD2. J gave up 5 bases and V 0 bases, and 7 bases lay outside the gene matches. The germline V gene encodes CDR1 LGHNA and CDR2 YNFKEQ. The CDR3 contains 15 residues. The CDR3 protein is CASSQDWGRADEQYF. Written as DNA, the CDR3 is TGTGCCAGCAGCCAAGATTGGGGGAGGGCCGACGAGCAGTACTTC.

As to this clonotype: In this CDR3 the conserved last residue, phenylalanine or tryptophan, is missing, so a read error is likely. CDR3 amino acids: CASSGRSSGDQESQYY. The DNA for the CDR3 is TGTGCCAGCAGTGGCCGTTCTAGCGGGGATCAAGAGTCCCAGTACTAC. The chain recombines TRBV28 with TRBJ2-5; 9 nucleotides line up with TRBD2. The length of the CDR3 is 16 residues. Germline values: CDR1 MDHEN, CDR2 SYDVKM.